This T cell receptor beta chain was sequenced during a study of T cell repertoires in cytomegalovirus infection. Study overall: Both a matching HLA type and CMV infection were indicated by public TCR beta signatures. Findings of the study overall: Clonotypes of TCR beta that were HLA-C-restricted and CMV-specific dominated the ex vivo response. The cumulative frequency of public TCR beta families distinguished individuals who carried CMV together with the relevant HLA.

This CDR3 is 14 amino acids long. The germline V and J ends were trimmed by 2 bases and 2 bases, with 10 bases remaining between them. The germline V gene has CDR1 MNHNS and CDR2 SASEGT. TCRdb analysed the reads with MiXCR anew, one entry per CDR3 protein. The sample lists nearly 550,000 distinct CDR3 sequences; about 15% were seen once. This clonotype was seen many times. The antigen is undetermined. This sequence joins TRBV6-1 and TRBJ2-7; D is unresolved. Sequenced: CD8+ T cells from PBMCs. The receptor was isolated from a human donor in good health (CMV status not recorded). Some clones in this sample may be carry-over from other donors' samples. The CDR3 sequence is CASSEFSGTYEQYF. DNA of the CDR3: TGTGCCAGCAGTGAATTCTCAGGCACCTACGAGCAGTACTTC.